The 2 T cell receptor beta chains listed next were all sequenced from one sample in a study of cytomegalovirus exposure and HLA in healthy donors. The table came from immunoSEQ multiplex PCR; TCRdb's copy has only in-frame clones and leaves some out. Counted here are around 140,000 clones, approximately 86% occurring once; the ten biggest clones make up 8.5% to 9.5%. The source material was PBMCs. The receptor set was obtained from a man between 18 and 35 years old in good health and CMV-seropositive.

This chain joins TRBV18 and TRBJ1-1; no firm D call. Germline assignment: CDR1 KGHSH and CDR2 LQKENI. This CDR3 has 14 residues. Trimming removed 2 bases from V and 3 bases from J, with 10 bases in between. The DNA of the CDR3 is TGTGCCAGCTCACCAGTGGCAGTATACACTGAAGCTTTCTTT. Amino acids: CASSPVAVYTEAFF.

The chain is built from TRBV11-2 and TRBJ2-7; TRBD1 matches at 9 bases. The CDR3 consists of 16 residues. Germline CDR1 SGHAT, CDR2 FQNNGV. V dropped 1 base and J dropped 6; count of bases not matched to a gene: 10. The CDR3 bases are TGTGCCAGCAGCTTAGCGTCGGACAGGGGAAGGGGCGAGCAGTACTTC. Translation: CASSLASDRGRGEQYF.